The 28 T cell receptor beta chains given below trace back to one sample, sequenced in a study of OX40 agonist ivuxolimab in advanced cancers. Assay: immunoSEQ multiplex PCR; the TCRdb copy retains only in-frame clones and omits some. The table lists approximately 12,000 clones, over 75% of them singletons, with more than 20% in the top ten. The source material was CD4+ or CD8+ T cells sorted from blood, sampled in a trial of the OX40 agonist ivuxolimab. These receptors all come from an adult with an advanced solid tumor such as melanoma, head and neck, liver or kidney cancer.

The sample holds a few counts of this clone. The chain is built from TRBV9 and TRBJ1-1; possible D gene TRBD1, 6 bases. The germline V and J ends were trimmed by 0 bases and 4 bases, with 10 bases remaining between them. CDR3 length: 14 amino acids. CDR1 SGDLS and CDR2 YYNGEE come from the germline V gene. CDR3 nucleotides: TGTGCCAGCAGCGTAGCAGGGGCAGGCACTGAAGCTTTCTTT. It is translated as CASSVAGAGTEAFF.

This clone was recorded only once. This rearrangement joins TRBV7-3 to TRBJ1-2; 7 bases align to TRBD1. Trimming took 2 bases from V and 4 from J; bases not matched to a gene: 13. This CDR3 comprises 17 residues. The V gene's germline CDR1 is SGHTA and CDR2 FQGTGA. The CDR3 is CASSLLETGTNPYGYTF. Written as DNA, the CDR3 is TGTGCCAGCAGCTTACTCGAGACAGGGACCAACCCCTATGGCTACACCTTC.

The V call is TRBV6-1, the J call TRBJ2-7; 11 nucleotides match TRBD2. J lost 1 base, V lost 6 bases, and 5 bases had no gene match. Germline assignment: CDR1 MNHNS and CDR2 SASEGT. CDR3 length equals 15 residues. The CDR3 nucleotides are TGTGCCAGCAGCCAACTAGCGGGAGTATCCTACGAGCAGTACTTC. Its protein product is CASSQLAGVSYEQYF.

The CDR3 loop reads CASRFEREGRAGELFF. In DNA, the CDR3 is TGTGCCAGCAGATTTGAGCGGGAGGGCCGCGCCGGGGAGCTGTTTTTT. The rearrangement uses TRBV5-6 and TRBJ2-2; TRBD2 matches at 10 bases. Germline CDR1 is SGHDT and CDR2 is YYEEEE. V dropped 5 bases and J dropped 6; count of bases not matched to a gene: 10. CDR3 length: 16 amino acids. Looking up the rest from reference TRBV5-6 and TRBJ2-2 gives the full variable domain: DAGVTQSPTHLIKTRGQQVTLRCSPKSGHDTVSWYQQALGQGPQFIFQYYEEEERQRGNFPDRFSGHQFPNYSSELNVNALLLGDSALYLCASRFEREGRAGELFFGEGSRLTVL.

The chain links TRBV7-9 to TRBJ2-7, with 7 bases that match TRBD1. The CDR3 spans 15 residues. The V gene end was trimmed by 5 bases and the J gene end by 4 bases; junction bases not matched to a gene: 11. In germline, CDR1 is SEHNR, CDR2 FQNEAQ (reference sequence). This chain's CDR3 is CASSGIGQESYEQYF. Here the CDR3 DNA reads TGTGCCAGCAGCGGGATTGGACAGGAATCATACGAGCAGTACTTC.

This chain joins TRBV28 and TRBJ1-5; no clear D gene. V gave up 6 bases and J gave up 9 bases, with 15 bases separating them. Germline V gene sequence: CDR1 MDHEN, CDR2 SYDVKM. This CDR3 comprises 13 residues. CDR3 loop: CASSITPKGPQHF. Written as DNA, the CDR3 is TGTGCCAGCAGCATTACCCCCAAGGGGCCCCAGCATTTT.

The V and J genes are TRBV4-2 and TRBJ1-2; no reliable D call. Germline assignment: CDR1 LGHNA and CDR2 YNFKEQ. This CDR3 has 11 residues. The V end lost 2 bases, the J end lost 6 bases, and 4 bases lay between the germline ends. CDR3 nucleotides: TGTGCCAGCAGCCAATTCGATGGCTACACCTTC. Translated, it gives CASSQFDGYTF.

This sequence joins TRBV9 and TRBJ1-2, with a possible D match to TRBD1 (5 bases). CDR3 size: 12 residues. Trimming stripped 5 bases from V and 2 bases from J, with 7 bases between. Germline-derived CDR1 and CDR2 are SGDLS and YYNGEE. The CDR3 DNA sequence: TGTGCCAGCAGGGGGCAGAACTATGGCTACACCTTC. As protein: CASRGQNYGYTF.

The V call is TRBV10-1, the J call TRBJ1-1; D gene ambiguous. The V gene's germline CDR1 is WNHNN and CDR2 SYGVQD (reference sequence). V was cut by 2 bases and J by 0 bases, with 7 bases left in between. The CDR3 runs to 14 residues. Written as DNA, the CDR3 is TGCGCCAGCAGTGAGGGACGGCTGAACACTGAAGCTTTCTTT. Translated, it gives CASSEGRLNTEAFF.

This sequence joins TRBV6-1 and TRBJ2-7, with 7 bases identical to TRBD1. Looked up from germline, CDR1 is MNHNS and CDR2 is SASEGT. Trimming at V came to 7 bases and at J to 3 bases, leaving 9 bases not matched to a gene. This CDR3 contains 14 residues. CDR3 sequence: CASMGPRGYYEQYF. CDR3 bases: TGTGCCAGCATGGGCCCCAGGGGGTACTACGAGCAGTACTTC.

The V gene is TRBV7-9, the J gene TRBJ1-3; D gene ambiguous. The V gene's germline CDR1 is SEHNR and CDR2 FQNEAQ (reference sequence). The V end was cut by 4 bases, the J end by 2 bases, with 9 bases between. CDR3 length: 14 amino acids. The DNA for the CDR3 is TGTGCCAGCAGCTCGGGGTCCACTGGAAACACCATATATTTT. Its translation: CASSSGSTGNTIYF.

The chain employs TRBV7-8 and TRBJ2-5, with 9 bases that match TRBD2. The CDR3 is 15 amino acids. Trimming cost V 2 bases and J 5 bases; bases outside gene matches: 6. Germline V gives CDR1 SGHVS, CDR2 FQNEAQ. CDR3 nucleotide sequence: TGTGCCAGCAGCTTAATAGCGGGAGAGGACGAGACCCAGTACTTC. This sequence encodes CASSLIAGEDETQYF. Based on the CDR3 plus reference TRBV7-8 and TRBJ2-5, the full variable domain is GAGVSQSPRYKVAKRGQDVALRCDPISGHVSLFWYQQALGQGPEFLTYFQNEAQLDKSGLPSDRFFAERPEGSVSTLKIQRTQQEDSAVYLCASSLIAGEDETQYFGPGTRLLVL.

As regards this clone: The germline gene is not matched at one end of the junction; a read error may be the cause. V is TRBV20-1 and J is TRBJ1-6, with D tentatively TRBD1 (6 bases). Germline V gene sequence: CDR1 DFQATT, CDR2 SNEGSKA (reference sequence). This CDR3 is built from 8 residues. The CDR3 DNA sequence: TGCAGTGGGGGACTGGGGGCTTTT. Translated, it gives CSGGLGAF.

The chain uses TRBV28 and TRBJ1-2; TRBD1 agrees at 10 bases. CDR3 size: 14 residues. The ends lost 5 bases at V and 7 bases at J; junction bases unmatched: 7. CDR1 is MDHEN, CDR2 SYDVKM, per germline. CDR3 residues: CASSPATGGGGYTF. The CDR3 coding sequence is TGTGCCAGCAGTCCCGCGACAGGGGGCGGTGGCTACACCTTC.

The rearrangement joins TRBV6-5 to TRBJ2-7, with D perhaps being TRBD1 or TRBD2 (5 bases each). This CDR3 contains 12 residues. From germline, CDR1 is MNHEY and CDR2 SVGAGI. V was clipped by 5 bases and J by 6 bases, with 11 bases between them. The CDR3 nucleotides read TGTGCCAGCAGTCCCGGGACGGTCGAGCAGTACTTC. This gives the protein CASSPGTVEQYF.

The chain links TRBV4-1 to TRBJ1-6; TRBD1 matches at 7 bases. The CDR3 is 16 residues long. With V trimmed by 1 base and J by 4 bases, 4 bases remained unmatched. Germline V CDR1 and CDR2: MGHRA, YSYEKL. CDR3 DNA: TGCGCCAGCAGCCAAGCTTCGACAGGGTATAATTCACCCCTCCACTTT. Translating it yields CASSQASTGYNSPLHF.

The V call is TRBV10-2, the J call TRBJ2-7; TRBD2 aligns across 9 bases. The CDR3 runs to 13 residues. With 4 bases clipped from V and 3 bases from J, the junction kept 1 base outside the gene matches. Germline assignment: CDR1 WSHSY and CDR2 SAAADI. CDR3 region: CASSASGNYEQYF. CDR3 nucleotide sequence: TGCGCCAGCAGTGCTAGCGGGAACTACGAGCAGTACTTC.

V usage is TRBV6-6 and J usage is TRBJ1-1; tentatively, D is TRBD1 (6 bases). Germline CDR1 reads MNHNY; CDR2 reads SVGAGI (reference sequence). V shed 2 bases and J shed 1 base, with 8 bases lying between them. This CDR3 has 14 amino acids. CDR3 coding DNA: TGTGCCAGCAGTTACGGGGGGCAGAACACTGAAGCTTTCTTT. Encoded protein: CASSYGGQNTEAFF.

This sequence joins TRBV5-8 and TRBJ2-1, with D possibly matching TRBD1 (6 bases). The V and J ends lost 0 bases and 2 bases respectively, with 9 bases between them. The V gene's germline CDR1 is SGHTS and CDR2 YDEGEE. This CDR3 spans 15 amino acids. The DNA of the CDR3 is TGTGCCAGCAGCTTGGCTGGACAGACCTACAATGAGCAGTTCTTC. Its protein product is CASSLAGQTYNEQFF.

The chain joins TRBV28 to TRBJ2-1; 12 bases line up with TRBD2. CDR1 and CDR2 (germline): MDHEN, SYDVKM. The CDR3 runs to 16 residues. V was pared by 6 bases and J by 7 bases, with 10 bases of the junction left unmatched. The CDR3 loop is CASSPRGTSGRNEQFF. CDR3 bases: TGTGCCAGCAGCCCCCGAGGAACTAGCGGGAGGAATGAGCAGTTCTTC.

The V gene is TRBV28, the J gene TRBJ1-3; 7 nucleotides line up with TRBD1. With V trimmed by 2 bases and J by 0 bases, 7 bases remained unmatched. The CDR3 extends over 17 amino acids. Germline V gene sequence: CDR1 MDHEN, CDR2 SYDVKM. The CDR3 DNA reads TGTGCCAGCAGTTTACCGGGACAGACCTCCTCTGGAAACACCATATATTTT. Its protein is CASSLPGQTSSGNTIYF.

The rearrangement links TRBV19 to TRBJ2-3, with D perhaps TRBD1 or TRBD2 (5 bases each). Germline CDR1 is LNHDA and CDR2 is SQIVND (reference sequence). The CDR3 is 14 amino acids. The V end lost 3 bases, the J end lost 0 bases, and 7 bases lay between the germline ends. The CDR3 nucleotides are TGTGCCAGTAGTATCGGGGACAGCACAGATACGCAGTATTTT. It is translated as CASSIGDSTDTQYF.

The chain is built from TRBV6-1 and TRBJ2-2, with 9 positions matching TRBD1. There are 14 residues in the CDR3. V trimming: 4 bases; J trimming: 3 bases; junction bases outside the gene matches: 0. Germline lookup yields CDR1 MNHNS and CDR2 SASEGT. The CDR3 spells CASSGTGDTGELFF. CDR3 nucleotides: TGTGCCAGCAGTGGGACAGGGGACACCGGGGAGCTGTTTTTT.

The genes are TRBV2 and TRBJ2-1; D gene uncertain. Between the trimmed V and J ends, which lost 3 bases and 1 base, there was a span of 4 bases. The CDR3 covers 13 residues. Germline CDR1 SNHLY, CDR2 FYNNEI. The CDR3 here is CASSESSYNEQFF. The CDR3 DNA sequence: TGTGCCAGCAGTGAGAGTTCCTACAATGAGCAGTTCTTC.

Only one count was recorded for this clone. CDR3 sequence: CASSGGATLNPLADTQYF. Written as DNA, the CDR3 is TGTGCCAGCAGCGGGGGGGCCACGCTAAATCCTCTGGCAGATACGCAGTATTTT. The chain carries TRBV9 and TRBJ2-3; perhaps D is TRBD1 or TRBD2 (6 bases each). The germline V and J ends were trimmed by 3 bases and 4 bases, with 24 bases remaining between them. Per the germline V gene, CDR1 is SGDLS and CDR2 is YYNGEE. The CDR3 consists of 18 residues.

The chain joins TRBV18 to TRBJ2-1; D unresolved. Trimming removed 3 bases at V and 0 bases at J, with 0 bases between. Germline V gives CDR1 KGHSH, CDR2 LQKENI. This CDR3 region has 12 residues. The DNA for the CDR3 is TGTGCCAGCTCACCCTCCTACAATGAGCAGTTCTTC. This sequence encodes CASSPSYNEQFF.

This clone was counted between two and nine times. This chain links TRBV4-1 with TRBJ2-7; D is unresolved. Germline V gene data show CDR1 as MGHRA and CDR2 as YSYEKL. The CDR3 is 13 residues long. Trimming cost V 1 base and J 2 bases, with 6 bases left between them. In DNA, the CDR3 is TGCGCCAGCAGCCAAGTACAAGCCTACGAGCAGTACTTC. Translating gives CASSQVQAYEQYF.

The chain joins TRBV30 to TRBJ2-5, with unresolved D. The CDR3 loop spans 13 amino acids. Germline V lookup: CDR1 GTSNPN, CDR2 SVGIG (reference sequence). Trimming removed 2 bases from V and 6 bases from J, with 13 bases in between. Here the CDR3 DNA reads TGTGCCTGGAGTTTCGCCGGCGCCCAGACCCAGTACTTC. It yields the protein CAWSFAGAQTQYF.